This is a list of T cell receptor beta chains from one sample in a study of CD8+ T cells in alopecia areata. Sequenced by immunoSEQ multiplex PCR; TCRdb stores in-frame clones only, minus some. The table lists some 190,000 clones, around 49% of them singletons. This sample comprised CD8+ T cells sorted from blood, obtained at roughly week 52, from a patient treated with tofacitinib. The receptor source for this set is a human donor with alopecia areata. Each CDR3 is given with its conserved first and last residue. The order of the fields is D gene, clone size, J gene, CDR3 length, V gene, CDR3 protein, CDR3 DNA. The D gene is left open where the match is weak. Size is stated for part of the rows, as once, few or many counts, or as a class when the clone is expanded.

d_call: -
clone_size: -
j_call: TRBJ2-3
cdr3_length: 11
v_call: TRBV2
cdr3_aa: CASSESGAQYF
cdr3_nt: TGTGCCAGCAGTGAATCCGGGGCGCAGTATTTT

d_call: -
clone_size: -
j_call: TRBJ2-4
cdr3_length: 14
v_call: TRBV6-6
cdr3_aa: CASSYPEGENIQYF
cdr3_nt: TGTGCCAGCAGTTACCCCGAGGGGGAAAACATTCAGTACTTC

d_call: -
clone_size: once
j_call: TRBJ2-1
cdr3_length: 11
v_call: TRBV5-6
cdr3_aa: CASSLPNEQFF
cdr3_nt: TGTGCCAGCAGCCTCCCCAATGAGCAGTTCTTC

d_call: TRBD1
clone_size: -
j_call: TRBJ2-7
cdr3_length: 15
v_call: TRBV5-4
cdr3_aa: CASSAAGTGLYEQYF
cdr3_nt: TGTGCCAGCAGCGCGGCCGGGACAGGGCTCTACGAGCAGTACTTC

d_call: TRBD1
clone_size: few
j_call: TRBJ2-7
cdr3_length: 16
v_call: TRBV30
cdr3_aa: CAWSVWDRGREDEQYF
cdr3_nt: TGTGCCTGGAGTGTATGGGACAGGGGGCGCGAGGACGAGCAGTACTTC

d_call: TRBD1
clone_size: -
j_call: TRBJ2-7
cdr3_length: 13
v_call: TRBV5-1
cdr3_aa: CATRGQSSYEQYF
cdr3_nt: TGCGCCACCCGGGGACAGAGCTCCTACGAGCAGTACTTC

d_call: TRBD2
clone_size: few
j_call: TRBJ2-3
cdr3_length: 15
v_call: TRBV5-1
cdr3_aa: CASSLDGTTLDTQYF
cdr3_nt: TGCGCCAGCAGCTTGGATGGGACTACGCTAGATACGCAGTATTTT

d_call: TRBD1
clone_size: -
j_call: TRBJ1-2
cdr3_length: 13
v_call: TRBV7-9
cdr3_aa: CASYGGTGDGYTF
cdr3_nt: TGTGCCAGCTATGGGGGGACAGGGGACGGCTACACCTTC

d_call: -
clone_size: -
j_call: TRBJ1-1
cdr3_length: 13
v_call: TRBV7-2
cdr3_aa: CASSLGSHSEAFF
cdr3_nt: TGTGCCAGCAGCTTAGGCAGCCACAGTGAAGCTTTCTTT

d_call: -
clone_size: -
j_call: TRBJ1-1
cdr3_length: 13
v_call: TRBV2
cdr3_aa: CASSDLGWAEAFF
cdr3_nt: TGTGCCAGCAGTGACCTGGGGTGGGCTGAAGCTTTCTTT

d_call: TRBD2
clone_size: -
j_call: TRBJ2-7
cdr3_length: 15
v_call: TRBV9
cdr3_aa: CASSPGLARTGEQYF
cdr3_nt: TGTGCCAGCAGCCCAGGACTAGCGCGGACTGGGGAGCAGTACTTC

d_call: -
clone_size: few
j_call: TRBJ2-1
cdr3_length: 12
v_call: TRBV10-3
cdr3_aa: CAIGLARNEQFF
cdr3_nt: TGTGCCATCGGGCTAGCACGGAATGAGCAGTTCTTC

d_call: -
clone_size: -
j_call: TRBJ2-7
cdr3_length: 15
v_call: TRBV4-1
cdr3_aa: CASSQGYSPLDEQYF
cdr3_nt: TGCGCCAGCAGCCAAGGGTATTCCCCTTTAGACGAGCAGTACTTC

d_call: -
clone_size: -
j_call: TRBJ1-1
cdr3_length: 15
v_call: TRBV7-2
cdr3_aa: CASSLDYNLNTEAFF
cdr3_nt: TGTGCCAGCAGCTTAGATTACAACTTGAACACTGAAGCTTTCTTT

d_call: TRBD2
clone_size: -
j_call: TRBJ2-1
cdr3_length: 15
v_call: TRBV5-1
cdr3_aa: CASSLLAGGHNEQFF
cdr3_nt: TGCGCCAGCAGCTTACTAGCGGGGGGCCACAATGAGCAGTTCTTC

d_call: -
clone_size: few
j_call: TRBJ2-1
cdr3_length: 15
v_call: TRBV27
cdr3_aa: CASSSIGGSYNEQFF
cdr3_nt: TGTGCCAGCAGTTCTATAGGGGGGTCCTACAATGAGCAGTTCTTC

d_call: -
clone_size: -
j_call: TRBJ1-5
cdr3_length: 14
v_call: TRBV6-5
cdr3_aa: CASSYLRTGQPQHF
cdr3_nt: TGTGCCAGCAGTTACTTAAGAACCGGTCAGCCCCAGCATTTT

d_call: -
clone_size: -
j_call: TRBJ2-1
cdr3_length: 15
v_call: TRBV7-3
cdr3_aa: CASSPSQDSYNEQFF
cdr3_nt: TGTGCCAGCAGCCCTTCGCAGGACTCCTACAATGAGCAGTTCTTC

d_call: -
clone_size: -
j_call: TRBJ1-2
cdr3_length: 13
v_call: TRBV5-1
cdr3_aa: CASSSRRGDGYTF
cdr3_nt: TGCGCCAGCAGCTCCCGAAGGGGAGATGGCTACACCTTC